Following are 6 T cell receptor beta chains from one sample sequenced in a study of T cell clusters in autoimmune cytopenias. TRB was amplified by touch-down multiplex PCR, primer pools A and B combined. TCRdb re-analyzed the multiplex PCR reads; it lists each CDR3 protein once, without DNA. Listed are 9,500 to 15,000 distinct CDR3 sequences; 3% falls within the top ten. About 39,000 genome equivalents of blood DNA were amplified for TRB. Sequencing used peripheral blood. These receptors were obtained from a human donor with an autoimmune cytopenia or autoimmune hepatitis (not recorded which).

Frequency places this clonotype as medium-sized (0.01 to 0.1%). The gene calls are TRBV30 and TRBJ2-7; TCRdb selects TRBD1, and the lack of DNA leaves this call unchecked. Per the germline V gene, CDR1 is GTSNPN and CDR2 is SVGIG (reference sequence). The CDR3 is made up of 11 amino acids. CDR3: CAWSGGGEQYF. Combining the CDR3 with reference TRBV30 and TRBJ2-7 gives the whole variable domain SQTIHQWPATLVQPVGSPLSLECTVEGTSNPNLYWYRQAAGRGLQLLFYSVGIGQISSEVPQNLSASRPQDRQFILSSKKLLLSDSGFYLCAWSGGGEQYFGPGTRLTVT.

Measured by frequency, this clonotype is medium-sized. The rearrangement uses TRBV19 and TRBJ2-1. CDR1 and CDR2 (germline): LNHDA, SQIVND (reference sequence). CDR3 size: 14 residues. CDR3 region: CASSIGYSNNEQFF.

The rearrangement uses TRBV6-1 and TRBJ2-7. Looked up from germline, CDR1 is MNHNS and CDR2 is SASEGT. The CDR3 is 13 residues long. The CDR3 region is CASSGRVHYEQYF.

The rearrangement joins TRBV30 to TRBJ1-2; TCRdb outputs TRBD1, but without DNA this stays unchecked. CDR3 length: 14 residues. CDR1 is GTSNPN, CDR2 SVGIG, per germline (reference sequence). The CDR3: CAWSPGGGAYGYTF.

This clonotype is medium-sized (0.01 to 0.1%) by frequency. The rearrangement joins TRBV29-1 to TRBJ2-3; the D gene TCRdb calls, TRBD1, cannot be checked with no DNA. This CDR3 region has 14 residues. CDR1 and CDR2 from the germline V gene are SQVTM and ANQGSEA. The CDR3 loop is CSVEGTGATDTQYF.

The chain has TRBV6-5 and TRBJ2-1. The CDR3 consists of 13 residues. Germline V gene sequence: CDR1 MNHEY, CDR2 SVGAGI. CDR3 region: CASSEDRWDEQFF.